The rows below give T cell receptor beta chains drawn from one sample of a study of early T cells in non-severe SARS-CoV-2 infection. Each CDR3 protein is one row after TCRdb ran MiXCR on the 5' RACE reads. The sample lists about 47,000 distinct CDR3 sequences, about a tenth occurring once. The source was whole blood, collected at baseline. The receptors were sampled from an adult who was a healthcare worker with PCR-confirmed SARS-CoV-2 infection or an uninfected control (not recorded which). Both conserved end residues are part of each CDR3. Fields, in order: D gene, J gene, V gene, clone size, CDR3 protein, CDR3 DNA. The D gene is left open where the match is weak. Clone size, where shown, is once, few, many, or a class for clones that have expanded.

>TRBD2|TRBJ2-3|TRBV20-1|many
CSAREGTSGRGDTQYF
TGCAGTGCTAGAGAGGGGACTAGCGGACGGGGAGATACGCAGTATTTT
>NA|TRBJ1-6|TRBV5-1|NA
CASSLNFQSTAPLHF
TGCGCCAGCAGCTTGAATTTTCAGTCAACGGCACCCCTCCACTTT
>NA|TRBJ2-5|TRBV7-2|NA
CASSLGWGMETQYF
TGTGCCAGCAGCTTAGGTTGGGGGATGGAGACCCAGTACTTC
>NA|TRBJ2-3|TRBV11-2|many
CASSGQFSSTDTQYF
TGTGCCAGCAGCGGACAGTTTTCTAGCACAGATACGCAGTATTTT
>TRBD2|TRBJ2-7|TRBV20-1|many
CSASGGLAGGEQYF
TGCAGTGCTAGCGGGGGACTAGCGGGAGGCGAGCAGTACTTC
>NA|TRBJ2-1|TRBV19|many
CASSLQQQVHYNEQFF
TGTGCCAGTAGTCTACAACAGCAGGTCCATTACAATGAGCAGTTCTTC
>TRBD1|TRBJ2-5|TRBV6-1|NA
CASRPGQGSQETQYF
TGTGCCAGCAGGCCGGGACAGGGTAGTCAAGAGACCCAGTACTTC
>NA|TRBJ2-3|TRBV21-1|NA
CASIPKSTDTQYF
TGTGCCAGCATACCCAAGAGCACAGATACGCAGTATTTT
>NA|TRBJ1-1|TRBV27|few
CASSVQGNTEAFF
TGTGCCAGCAGTGTTCAGGGGAACACTGAAGCTTTCTTT
>TRBD1|TRBJ2-2|TRBV5-1|NA
CASSLEAQGALTGELFF
TGCGCCAGCAGCTTGGAGGCACAGGGGGCGCTCACCGGGGAGCTGTTTTTT
>TRBD1|TRBJ1-4|TRBV11-2|few
CASSLTGGGTNEKLFF
TGTGCCAGCAGCCTCACAGGGGGCGGAACTAATGAAAAACTGTTTTTT
>TRBD2|TRBJ2-3|TRBV5-6|few
CASSFWGLAGDSTDTQYF
TGTGCCAGCAGCTTTTGGGGTCTAGCGGGCGATAGCACAGATACGCAGTATTTT
>TRBD1|TRBJ1-3|TRBV7-2|NA
CASSILDRGLNTIYF
TGTGCCAGCAGCATACTGGACAGGGGCTTGAACACCATATATTTT
>NA|TRBJ1-3|TRBV12-3/TRBV12-4|few
CASSLALAGNTIYF
TGTGCCAGCAGTTTGGCTCTCGCGGGAAACACCATATATTTT
>NA|TRBJ2-2|TRBV5-4|few
CASSLADRLTGELFF
TGTGCCAGCAGCTTGGCTGACAGACTCACCGGGGAGCTGTTTTTT
>NA|TRBJ2-1|TRBV20-1|NA
CSAVTTTSSYNEQFF
TGCAGTGCTGTGACTACAACCTCCTCCTACAATGAGCAGTTCTTC
>NA|TRBJ1-3|TRBV18|NA
CASSPNSRPSGNTIYF
TGTGCCAGCTCACCAAATTCCCGGCCCTCTGGAAACACCATATATTTT
>NA|TRBJ2-3|TRBV6-1|few
CATFRDISTDTQYF
TGTGCCACCTTCCGGGACATTAGCACAGATACGCAGTATTTT
>NA|TRBJ1-1|TRBV18|many
CASSPTGNTEAFF
TGTGCCAGCTCACCTACAGGGAACACTGAAGCTTTCTTT
>NA|TRBJ2-7|TRBV28|few
CASKLPDRRGAEQYF
TGTGCCAGCAAACTTCCCGACAGGCGCGGTGCCGAGCAGTACTTC
>TRBD2|TRBJ2-1|TRBV6-5|few
CASSYTSGRIDEQFF
TGTGCCAGCAGTTACACTAGCGGGAGAATCGATGAGCAGTTCTTC
>TRBD1|TRBJ1-1|TRBV20-1|NA
CSARSYRGDTEAFF
TGCAGTGCTAGATCTTACAGGGGGGACACTGAAGCTTTCTTT
>NA|TRBJ1-2|TRBV29-1|few
CSVHAGQNYGYTF
TGCAGCGTCCACGCGGGGCAGAACTATGGCTACACCTTC
>NA|TRBJ2-1|TRBV20-1|many
CSAREMGFYEQFF
TGCAGTGCTAGAGAGATGGGATTCTATGAGCAGTTCTTC
>NA|TRBJ2-7|TRBV7-2|few
CASSLADRNEQYF
TGTGCCAGCAGCTTGGCGGATAGGAACGAGCAGTACTTC
>NA|TRBJ1-6|TRBV10-1|few
CASSEEGWNSPLHF
TGCGCCAGCAGTGAGGAGGGATGGAATTCACCCCTCCACTTT
>TRBD2|TRBJ2-3|TRBV20-1|few
CSARSHQRGGTQYF
TGCAGTGCTAGATCCCATCAGCGGGGGGGTACGCAGTATTTT
>NA|TRBJ1-2|TRBV6-5|many
CASSYSSYVRGYGYTF
TGTGCCAGCAGTTACTCGTCCTATGTCAGGGGCTATGGCTACACCTTC